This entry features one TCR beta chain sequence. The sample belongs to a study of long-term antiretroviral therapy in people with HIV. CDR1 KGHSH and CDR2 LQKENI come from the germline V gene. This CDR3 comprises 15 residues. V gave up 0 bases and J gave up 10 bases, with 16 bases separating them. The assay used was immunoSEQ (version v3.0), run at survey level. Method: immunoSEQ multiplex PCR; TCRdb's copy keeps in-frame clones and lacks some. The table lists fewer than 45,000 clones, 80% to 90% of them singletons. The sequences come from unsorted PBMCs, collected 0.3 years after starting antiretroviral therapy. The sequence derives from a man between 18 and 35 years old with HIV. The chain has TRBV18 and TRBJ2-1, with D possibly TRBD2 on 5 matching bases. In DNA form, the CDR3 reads TGTGCCAGCTCACCACCGTCCGGGTTGGGAGCCGAGCAGTTCTTC. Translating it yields CASSPPSGLGAEQFF. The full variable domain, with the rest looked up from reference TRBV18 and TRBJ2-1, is NAGVMQNPRHLVRRRGQEARLRCSPMKGHSHVYWYRQLPEEGLKFMVYLQKENIIDESGMPKERFSAEFPKEGPSILRIQQVVRGDSAAYFCASSPPSGLGAEQFFGPGTRLTVL.